These 4 T cell receptor beta chains came from one sample sequenced in a study of CD8+CD57+ T cells in acquired aplastic anemia. CD8+CD57+ cell expansion had been shown by flow cytometry in patients chosen for sequencing. Investigators profiled TCR beta VDJ and CDR3 from genomic DNA template. TCRdb re-analysed the reads in MiXCR, keeping a single row per CDR3 protein. The sample has roughly 80,000 distinct CDR3 sequences, around 70% seen once. Source material: sorted CD4+, CD8+, or CD8+CD57+ T cells (not recorded which) from PBMCs. The receptor source for this set is a human donor with aplastic anemia.

The CDR3 nucleotides read TGTGCCAGCAGCTTAGACGGCACCTATGGCTACACCTTC. Encoded protein: CASSLDGTYGYTF. V gene TRBV7-2 combines with J gene TRBJ1-2; unclear D gene. Trimming pared 1 base from V and 4 bases from J, leaving 7 bases between. CDR1 and CDR2 from the germline V gene are SGHTA and FQGNSA. The CDR3 is 13 amino acids. Based on the CDR3 plus reference TRBV7-2 and TRBJ1-2, the full variable domain is GAGVSQSPSNKVTEKGKDVELRCDPISGHTALYWYRQSLGQGLEFLIYFQGNSAPDKSGLPSDRFSAERTGGSVSTLTIQRTQQEDSAVYLCASSLDGTYGYTFGSGTRLTVV.

The table lists this clonotype with a few counts. The rearrangement uses TRBV27 and TRBJ2-7; the match to TRBD2 covers 11 bases. Unmatched junction bases numbered 3, after V lost 1 base and J lost 7 bases. The CDR3 runs 14 residues. Germline-derived CDR1 and CDR2 are MNHEY and SMNVEV (reference sequence). Here the CDR3 DNA reads TGTGCCAGCAGTTTATGGCTAGCGGGAGGTGAGCAGTACTTC. Translating gives CASSLWLAGGEQYF.

The chain is built from TRBV7-9 and TRBJ2-7; a weak D match, TRBD1 (6 bases). This CDR3 contains 12 residues. Germline V gives CDR1 SEHNR, CDR2 FQNEAQ (reference sequence). Trimming shortened V by 1 base and J by 10 bases, and 11 bases separated the two germline ends. The CDR3 DNA reads TGTGCCAGCAGCTTAGATGGGGGCGGACAGTACTTC. Protein: CASSLDGGGQYF.

The V gene is TRBV11-3, the J gene TRBJ2-7; the match to TRBD1 covers 7 bases. This CDR3 region has 14 residues. The V gene end was trimmed by 1 base and the J gene end by 5 bases; junction bases not matched to a gene: 5. Germline CDR1 SGHNT, CDR2 YENEEA. Written as DNA, the CDR3 is TGTGCCAGCAGCTTAGTAACAGGGGTCGACGAGCAGTACTTC. Encoded protein: CASSLVTGVDEQYF.